The T cell receptor beta chain under discussion was sequenced for a study of glioma-infiltrating T cells after dendritic cell vaccination. For the study at large: At biweekly intervals, patients got three intradermal dendritic cell vaccine injections.

Findings and caveats of the study: Survival was not directly related to TCR clonality in these patients.

V lost 2 bases and J 6 bases, leaving 14 bases between the germline ends. From germline, CDR1 is MGHDK and CDR2 SYGVNS. The CDR3 loop spans 15 amino acids. In regard to this clone: What it recognizes is unknown.

Sample time point: after dendritic cell vaccination, including at tumor progression/relapse. Up to roughly 2 ug genomic DNA was used for TCRB CDR3 amplification. TCRdb's copy holds only in-frame clones and misses some; the assay was immunoSEQ multiplex PCR. The profile shows fewer than 75,000 clones, around 85% of them singletons. The sample consisted of blood, taken after dendritic cell vaccination. This chain links TRBV25-1 with TRBJ2-1; D perhaps matches TRBD1 (5 bases). The sequence came from a human donor with glioblastoma. The CDR3 DNA reads as TGTGCCAGCAGTGAAGCCACGACAGTTTTCAATGAGCAGTTCTTC. This sequence encodes CASSEATTVFNEQFF.